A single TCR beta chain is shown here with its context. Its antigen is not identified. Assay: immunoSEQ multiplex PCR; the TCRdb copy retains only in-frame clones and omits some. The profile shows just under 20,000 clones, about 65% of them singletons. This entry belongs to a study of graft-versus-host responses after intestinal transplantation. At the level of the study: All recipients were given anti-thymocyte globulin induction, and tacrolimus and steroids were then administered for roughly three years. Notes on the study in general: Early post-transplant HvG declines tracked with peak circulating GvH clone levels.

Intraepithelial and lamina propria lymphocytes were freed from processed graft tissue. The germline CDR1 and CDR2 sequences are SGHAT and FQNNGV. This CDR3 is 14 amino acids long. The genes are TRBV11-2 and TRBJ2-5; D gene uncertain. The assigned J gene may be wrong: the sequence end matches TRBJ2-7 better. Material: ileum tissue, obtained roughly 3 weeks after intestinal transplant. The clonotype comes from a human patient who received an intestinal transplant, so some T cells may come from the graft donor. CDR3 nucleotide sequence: TGTGCCAGCAGCGCCGGTGTCTCCTACTACGAGCAGTACTTC. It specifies CASSAGVSYYEQYF.